One sample yielded the 6 T cell receptor beta chains listed below, sequenced in a study of identical twins (dated by TCRdb to 2015 to 2016). Preparation of the library involved 5' RACE. Sequencing was performed on an Illumina HiSeq 2000. The raw public data were reprocessed by TCRdb itself: fastp quality trimming at Q25, MiXCR clonotype calling, in-frame beta chains only. Rows merge per CDR3 protein into single entries with the most common DNA and genes. The sample table lists 200,000 to 250,000 distinct CDR3 sequences, around 6.6% of them with a count of one. The ten largest clones represent roughly 3.7% of the sample. These data were also filed under a second study, of yellow fever vaccine responses in identical twins.

Sequenced sample: memory (CD45RO+) T cells sorted from blood. The sample's cell subset or site label, decoded: CD45RO+ enriched T cells. The receptors derive from a woman aged 18-29 years in good health.

This clonotype showed up many times. V and J are TRBV24-1 and TRBJ2-1; TRBD1 matches 10 bases. Germline V gene lookup returns CDR1 KGHDR and CDR2 SFDVKD. The V gene end was trimmed by 9 bases and the J gene end by 7 bases; junction bases not matched to a gene: 20. The CDR3 length is 18 residues. Written as DNA, the CDR3 is TGTGCCACCCTACGGCCCGACCTCCGGGACAGGGGTTCGAATGAGCAGTTCTTC. This gives the protein CATLRPDLRDRGSNEQFF.

This clonotype was seen at least ten times. This chain uses TRBV5-1 with TRBJ2-2, with a weak D call TRBD2 (6 bases). The CDR3 contains 16 residues. Per germline, CDR1 SGHRS and CDR2 YFSETQ. Trimming removed 1 base at V and 0 bases at J, with 10 bases between. The CDR3 region has the DNA TGCGCCAGCAGCTTGACGGGAGCCTCGAACACCGGGGAGCTGTTTTTT. It is translated as CASSLTGASNTGELFF.

This clonotype was found a few times. The J gene is TRBJ1-6, the V gene TRBV28; unclear D gene. Trimming took 11 bases from V and 0 from J, leaving 14 bases between them. Germline CDR1 is MDHEN and CDR2 is SYDVKM. There are 15 residues in the CDR3. CDR3 protein: CAARERSSYNSPLHF. CDR3 sequence (DNA): TGTGCCGCAAGGGAGAGGAGCTCCTATAATTCACCCCTCCACTTT.

Many counts were recorded for this clonotype. V gene TRBV2 combines with J gene TRBJ2-1; D assignment may be TRBD1 or TRBD2 (5 bases each). Per the germline V gene, CDR1 is SNHLY and CDR2 is FYNNEI. V dropped 6 bases and J dropped 4 bases, with 16 bases sitting between them. This CDR3 comprises 15 residues. The CDR3 nucleotides read TGTGCCAGCAGCTTCGGGGCCCTTGCTTACAATGAGCAGTTCTTC. This sequence encodes CASSFGALAYNEQFF.

This clonotype was picked up a small number of times. V is TRBV6-1 and J is TRBJ2-7; a weak D match, TRBD2 (5 bases). The CDR3 runs to 13 residues. Trimming stripped 6 bases from V and 4 bases from J, with 13 bases between. From germline, CDR1 is MNHNS and CDR2 SASEGT. CDR3 loop: CASSEMVAYEQYF. DNA for the CDR3: TGTGCCAGCAGCGAGATGGTAGCGTACGAGCAGTACTTC.

This clonotype was seen repeatedly, ten times or more. The rearrangement uses TRBV6-1 and TRBJ2-1; 10 bases line up with TRBD2. The CDR3 contains 15 residues. Unmatched junction bases numbered 5, after V lost 4 bases and J lost 5 bases. Germline V gives CDR1 MNHNS, CDR2 SASEGT. CDR3 coding DNA: TGTGCCAGCAGTGCGTCTAGCGGGAGCCACAATGAGCAGTTCTTC. This encodes CASSASSGSHNEQFF.